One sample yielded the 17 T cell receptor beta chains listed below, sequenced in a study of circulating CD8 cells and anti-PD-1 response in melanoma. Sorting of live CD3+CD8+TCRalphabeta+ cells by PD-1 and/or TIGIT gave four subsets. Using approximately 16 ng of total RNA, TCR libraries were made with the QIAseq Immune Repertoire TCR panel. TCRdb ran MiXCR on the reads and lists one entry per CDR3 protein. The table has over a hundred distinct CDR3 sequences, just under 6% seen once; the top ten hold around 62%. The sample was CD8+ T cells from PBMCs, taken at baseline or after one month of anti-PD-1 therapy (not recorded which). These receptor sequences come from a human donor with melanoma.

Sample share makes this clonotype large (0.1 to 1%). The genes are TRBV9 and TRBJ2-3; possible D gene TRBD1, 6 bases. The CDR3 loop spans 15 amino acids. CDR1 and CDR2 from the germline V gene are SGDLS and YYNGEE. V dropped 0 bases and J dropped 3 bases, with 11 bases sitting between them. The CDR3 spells CASSVEGGRTDTQYF. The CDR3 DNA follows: TGTGCCAGCAGCGTAGAAGGGGGTCGGACAGATACGCAGTATTTT.

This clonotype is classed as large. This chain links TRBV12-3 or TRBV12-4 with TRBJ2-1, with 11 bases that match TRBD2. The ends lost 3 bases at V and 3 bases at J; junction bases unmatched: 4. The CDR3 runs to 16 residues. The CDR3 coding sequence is TGTGCCAGCAGTTTTGGACTAGCGGGCGGCTACAATGAGCAGTTCTTC. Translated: CASSFGLAGGYNEQFF.

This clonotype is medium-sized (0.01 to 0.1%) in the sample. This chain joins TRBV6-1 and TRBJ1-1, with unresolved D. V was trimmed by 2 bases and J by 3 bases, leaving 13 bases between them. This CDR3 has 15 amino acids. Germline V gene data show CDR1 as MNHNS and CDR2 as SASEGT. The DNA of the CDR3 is TGTGCCAGCAGTGAATTAGCCGGAAGGGACACTGAAGCTTTCTTT. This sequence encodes CASSELAGRDTEAFF.

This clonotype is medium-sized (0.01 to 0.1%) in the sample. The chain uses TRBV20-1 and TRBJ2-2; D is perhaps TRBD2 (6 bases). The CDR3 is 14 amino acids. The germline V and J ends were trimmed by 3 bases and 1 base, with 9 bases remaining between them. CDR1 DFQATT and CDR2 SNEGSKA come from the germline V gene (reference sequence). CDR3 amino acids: CSASKAGNTGELFF. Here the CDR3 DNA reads TGCAGTGCTAGTAAAGCGGGGAACACCGGGGAGCTGTTTTTT.

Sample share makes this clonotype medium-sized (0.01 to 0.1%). The CDR3, as DNA: TGTGCCTGGAGTGTACAGAAGGGCCTCGAGCAGTACTTC. Translation gives CAWSVQKGLEQYF. This chain uses TRBV30 with TRBJ2-7; D not resolved. This CDR3 is built from 13 residues. Germline loops: CDR1 GTSNPN, CDR2 SVGIG (reference sequence). The V and J ends lost 0 bases and 6 bases respectively, with 12 bases between them.

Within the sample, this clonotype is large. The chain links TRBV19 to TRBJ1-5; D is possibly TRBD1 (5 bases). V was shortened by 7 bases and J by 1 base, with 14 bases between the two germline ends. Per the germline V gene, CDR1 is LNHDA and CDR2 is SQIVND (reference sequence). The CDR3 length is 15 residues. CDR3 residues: CASTSRGASNQPQHF. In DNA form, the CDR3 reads TGTGCCAGTACATCCCGGGGCGCAAGCAATCAGCCCCAGCATTTT. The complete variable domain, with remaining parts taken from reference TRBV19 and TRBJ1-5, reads DGGITQSPKYLFRKEGQNVTLSCEQNLNHDAMYWYRQDPGQGLRLIYYSQIVNDFQKGDIAEGYSVSREKKESFPLTVTSAQKNPTAFYLCASTSRGASNQPQHFGDGTRLSIL.

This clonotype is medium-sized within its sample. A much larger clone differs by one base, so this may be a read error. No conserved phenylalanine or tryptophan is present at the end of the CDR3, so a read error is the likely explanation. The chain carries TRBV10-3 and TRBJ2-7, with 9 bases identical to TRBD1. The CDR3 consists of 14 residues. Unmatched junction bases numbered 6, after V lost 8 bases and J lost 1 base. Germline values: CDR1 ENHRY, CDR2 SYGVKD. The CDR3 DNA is TGTGCCATCCGTGGAGGGACAGGGTCCTACGAGCAGTACCTC. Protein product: CAIRGGTGSYEQYL.

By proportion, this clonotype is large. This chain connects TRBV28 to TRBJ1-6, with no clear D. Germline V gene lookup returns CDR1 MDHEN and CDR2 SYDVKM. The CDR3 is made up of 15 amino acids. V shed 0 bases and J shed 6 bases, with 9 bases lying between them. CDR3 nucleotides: TGTGCCAGCAGTTTATGGGGAACTTTTAATTCACCCCTCCACTTT. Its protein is CASSLWGTFNSPLHF.

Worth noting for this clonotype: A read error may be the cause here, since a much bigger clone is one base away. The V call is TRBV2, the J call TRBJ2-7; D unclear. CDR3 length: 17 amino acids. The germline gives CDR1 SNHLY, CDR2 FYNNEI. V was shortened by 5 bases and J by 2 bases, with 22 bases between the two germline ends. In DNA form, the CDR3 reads TGTGCCAGCAGTACCCCAGCGAGTCAGATAATTACCTACGAGCAGTACTTC. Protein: CASSTPASQIITYEQYF.

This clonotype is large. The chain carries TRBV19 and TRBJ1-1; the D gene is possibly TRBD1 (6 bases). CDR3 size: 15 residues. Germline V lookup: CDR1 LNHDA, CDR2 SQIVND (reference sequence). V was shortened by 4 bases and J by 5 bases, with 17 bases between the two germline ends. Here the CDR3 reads CASSTPQGIGTEAFF. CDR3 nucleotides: TGTGCCAGTAGTACTCCTCAGGGGATAGGGACTGAAGCTTTCTTT.

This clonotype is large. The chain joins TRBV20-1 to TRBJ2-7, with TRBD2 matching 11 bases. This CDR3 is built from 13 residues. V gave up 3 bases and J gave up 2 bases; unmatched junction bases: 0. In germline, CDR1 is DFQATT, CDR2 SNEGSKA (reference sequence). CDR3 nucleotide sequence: TGCAGTGCTAGGACTAGCGGGACCTACGAGCAGTACTTC. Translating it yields CSARTSGTYEQYF.

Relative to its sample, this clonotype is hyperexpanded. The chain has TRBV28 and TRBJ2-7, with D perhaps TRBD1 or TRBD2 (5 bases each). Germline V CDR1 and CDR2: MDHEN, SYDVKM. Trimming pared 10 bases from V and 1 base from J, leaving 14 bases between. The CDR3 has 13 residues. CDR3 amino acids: CAIGRGLSYEQYF. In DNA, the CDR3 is TGTGCCATCGGTCGGGGCCTTTCCTACGAGCAGTACTTC.

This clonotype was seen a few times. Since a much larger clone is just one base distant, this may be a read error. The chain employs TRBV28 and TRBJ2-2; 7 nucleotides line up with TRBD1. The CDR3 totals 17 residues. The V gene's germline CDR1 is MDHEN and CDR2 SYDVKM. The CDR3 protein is CASSFNVGQINTGKLFF. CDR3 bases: TGTGCCAGCAGCTTCAACGTGGGACAGATTAACACCGGGAAGCTGTTTTTT.

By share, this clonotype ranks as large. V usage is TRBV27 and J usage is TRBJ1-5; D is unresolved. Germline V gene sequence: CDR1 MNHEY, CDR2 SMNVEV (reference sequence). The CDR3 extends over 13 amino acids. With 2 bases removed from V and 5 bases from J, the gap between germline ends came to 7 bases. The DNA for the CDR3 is TGTGCCAGCAGTTTAACCGGGCATCAGCCCCAGCATTTT. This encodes CASSLTGHQPQHF.

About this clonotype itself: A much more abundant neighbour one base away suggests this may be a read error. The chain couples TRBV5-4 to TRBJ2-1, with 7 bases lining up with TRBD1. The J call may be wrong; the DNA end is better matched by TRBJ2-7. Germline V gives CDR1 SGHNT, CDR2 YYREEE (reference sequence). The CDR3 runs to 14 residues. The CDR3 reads CASSLSGTDNEQYF. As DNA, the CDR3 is TGTGCCAGCAGCCTTTCCGGGACAGACAATGAGCAGTACTTC.

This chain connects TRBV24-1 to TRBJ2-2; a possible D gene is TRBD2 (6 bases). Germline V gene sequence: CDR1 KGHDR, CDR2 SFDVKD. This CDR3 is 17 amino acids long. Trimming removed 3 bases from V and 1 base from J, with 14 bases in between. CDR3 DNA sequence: TGTGCCACCAGTGATCCGAAAAGGGACTTGAACACCGGGGAGCTGTTTTTT. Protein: CATSDPKRDLNTGELFF.

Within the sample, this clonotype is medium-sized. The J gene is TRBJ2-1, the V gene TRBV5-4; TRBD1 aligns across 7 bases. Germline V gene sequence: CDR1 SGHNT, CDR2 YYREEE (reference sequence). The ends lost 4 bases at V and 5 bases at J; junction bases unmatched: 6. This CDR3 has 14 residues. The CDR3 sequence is CASSLSGTDNEQFF. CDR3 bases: TGTGCCAGCAGCCTTTCCGGGACAGACAATGAGCAGTTCTTC.